This T cell receptor (beta chain) was captured by sequencing in a study of metastatic and nonmetastatic thyroid tumors. Turning to the study itself: Repertoires of blood and of tissue (tumor or nodule) from malignant and benign thyroid patients were compared.

How the authors handled the data: What underpinned the distant-metastasis classifier for papillary thyroid cancer was the set of CDR3 differences across clinicopathological groups. With MiXCR, TCRdb reprocessed the PCR reads. The V and J calls reflect TCRdb's pipeline rather than the authors' work. The repertoire includes 23,000 or so clones, under 25% of them detected once, and about a quarter sits in the top ten. CDR1 and CDR2 (germline): ENHRY, SYGVKD. CDR3 length equals 15 residues. Trimming cost V 6 bases and J 4 bases; bases outside gene matches: 11. Study results and limitations: Benign nodules were reported to have significantly lower TCR beta diversity than malignant thyroid tumors, in blood and tumor.

None of the patients had undergone any treatment ahead of thyroid surgery. As concerns this clone: Its antigen is not identified.

The sequenced sample was blood. This chain uses TRBV10-3 with TRBJ1-2, with 7 nucleotides matching TRBD1. The clonotype originates from a male donor with papillary thyroid cancer or a benign thyroid nodule (not recorded which). Some clones in this sample may be carry-over from other donors' samples. In DNA, the CDR3 is TGTGCCATCAGCCCCGGGACAGTGGTACCCTATGGCTACACCTTC. This sequence encodes CAISPGTVVPYGYTF.